This T cell receptor (beta chain) was observed in a study of T-cell reconstitution after alpha-beta-depleted transplantation in children. Points from the study as a whole: Reports say that about two months after transplant, the alpha-beta T cells came out of several hundred graft clones that had expanded. It was surviving recipient T cells and thymic progenitors that gave some patients high TCRbeta diversity at day 60. By one year post-transplant, T-cell counts and diversity largely arose from T cells that were newly produced.

V was shortened by 3 bases and J by 5 bases, with 14 bases between the two germline ends. The CDR3 covers 14 residues. Germline V gene sequence: CDR1 SGDLS, CDR2 YYNGEE. This clonotype was picked up a small number of times. Its antigen is unknown. Library preparation (for TCRbeta) was performed with unique molecular identifiers. TCRdb used MiXCR to reprocess the PCR reads, holding one entry per CDR3 protein. The sample holds 750,000 to 950,000 distinct CDR3 sequences; less than 20% are singletons and the top ten take approximately 5%. This sample comprised PBMCs, mostly from graft donor cells, obtained 360 days after TCRalphabeta/CD19-depleted stem cell transplant. The receptor's source is a male patient between 10 and 17 years old who had a stem cell transplant for acute lymphoblastic leukemia, so the T cells may come from the graft donor. V is TRBV9 and J is TRBJ1-2, with TRBD1 as a possible D gene (5 bases). CDR3 nucleotides: TGTGCCAGCAGCGGGACACCACATCTTTATGGCTACACCTTC. It specifies CASSGTPHLYGYTF.